These 28 T cell receptor beta chains were all obtained from the same sample, sequenced in a study of blood T cell repertoires in COVID-19. Clones were read by immunoSEQ multiplex PCR, and TCRdb kept only the in-frame ones, dropping some. The sample holds under 200,000 clones, roughly 88% seen once. Sequencing was done on a sample of peripheral blood. All receptors derive from a woman older than 75 with active or convalescent COVID-19.

In the case of this clone: Additional DNA sequences in this sample encode the identical CDR3. This chain links TRBV7-2 with TRBJ1-3; 7 bases fit TRBD1. Germline V gene lookup returns CDR1 SGHTA and CDR2 FQGNSA. The trim removed 5 bases at V and 4 bases at J, leaving 5 bases unmatched. There are 14 residues in the CDR3. In DNA form, the CDR3 reads TGTGCCAGCAGCCTACAGGGGTCAGGAAACACCATATATTTT. Protein: CASSLQGSGNTIYF.

This sequence joins TRBV5-4 and TRBJ2-7, with D perhaps matching TRBD1 (5 bases). Germline V CDR1 and CDR2: SGHNT, YYREEE (reference sequence). V was cut by 0 bases and J by 3 bases, with 10 bases left in between. The CDR3 has 14 amino acids. CDR3 region: CASSLGGRVYEQYF. The CDR3 DNA follows: TGTGCCAGCAGCTTGGGGGGCAGGGTCTACGAGCAGTACTTC. Supplemented by reference TRBV5-4 and TRBJ2-7, the full variable domain reads ETGVTQSPTHLIKTRGQQVTLRCSSQSGHNTVSWYQQALGQGPQFIFQYYREEENGRGNFPPRFSGLQFPNYSSELNVNALELDDSALYLCASSLGGRVYEQYFGPGTRLTVT.

J is TRBJ1-4 and V is TRBV18, with a weak D call TRBD1 (5 bases). V was shortened by 4 bases and J by 1 base, with 16 bases between the two germline ends. The CDR3 contains 17 residues. Germline loops: CDR1 KGHSH, CDR2 LQKENI. CDR3: CASSQGAYGGTNEKLFF. Written as DNA, the CDR3 is TGTGCCAGCTCACAAGGTGCCTACGGGGGAACTAATGAAAAACTGTTTTTT.

The rearrangement uses TRBV10-3 and TRBJ1-5, with D perhaps TRBD1 (5 bases). This CDR3 region has 12 residues. The germline CDR1 and CDR2 sequences are ENHRY and SYGVKD. Trimming cost V 4 bases and J 8 bases, with 9 bases left between them. This CDR3 reads CAISGGGEPQHF. The CDR3 DNA is TGTGCCATCAGTGGAGGAGGGGAGCCCCAGCATTTT.

The chain employs TRBV27 and TRBJ2-1, with D unclear. V was trimmed by 0 bases and J by 4 bases, leaving 7 bases between them. The length of the CDR3 is 14 residues. Germline V gene sequence: CDR1 MNHEY, CDR2 SMNVEV (reference sequence). The CDR3 DNA follows: TGTGCCAGCAGTTTATCGCTACAGTACAATGAGCAGTTCTTC. It codes for CASSLSLQYNEQFF.

The chain combines TRBV6-1 with TRBJ2-5, with a weak D call TRBD2 (7 bases). The CDR3 is made up of 16 amino acids. The V gene lost 2 bases and the J gene lost 3 bases, with 16 bases spanning the gap. The germline CDR1 and CDR2 sequences are MNHNS and SASEGT. The CDR3, as DNA: TGTGCCAGCAGTGAATCGGGGGCTAGCGGTAAAGAGACCCAGTACTTC. Amino acid sequence: CASSESGASGKETQYF.

The chain recombines TRBV6-4 with TRBJ1-6; possible D gene TRBD1, 5 bases. This CDR3 has 16 amino acids. Germline V lookup: CDR1 MRHNA, CDR2 SNTAGT. Trimming removed 4 bases at V and 9 bases at J, with 19 bases between. The CDR3 sequence: CASSASWDRGSSPLHF. The CDR3 bases are TGTGCCAGCAGTGCCTCCTGGGACCGGGGGAGTTCACCCCTCCACTTT.

The chain joins TRBV3-1 (or the pseudogene TRBV3-2) to TRBJ1-6; D might be TRBD1 (6 bases). Germline CDR1 reads LGHDT; CDR2 reads YNNKEL (reference sequence). The CDR3 totals 14 residues. V dropped 1 base and J dropped 7 bases, with 8 bases sitting between them. The CDR3 loop is CASSQVQGNSPLHF. The CDR3 DNA reads TGTGCCAGCAGCCAAGTCCAGGGGAATTCACCCCTCCACTTT.

This clone was recorded once. The chain recombines TRBV18 with TRBJ1-1; 10 nucleotides line up with TRBD1. V shed 6 bases, J shed 0 bases, and the junction held 7 bases outside the gene matches. The germline V gene has CDR1 KGHSH and CDR2 LQKENI. This CDR3 is built from 16 residues. This CDR3 is CASSPTGGSMNTEAFF. The DNA of the CDR3 is TGTGCCAGCTCGCCGACAGGGGGCTCCATGAACACTGAAGCTTTCTTT.

This clone showed up just once. This chain uses TRBV7-8 with TRBJ2-3, with 10 bases fitting TRBD1. The CDR3 is 14 amino acids. The V gene end was trimmed by 2 bases and the J gene end by 7 bases; junction bases not matched to a gene: 3. In germline, CDR1 is SGHVS, CDR2 FQNEAQ. The CDR3 region has the DNA TGTGCCAGCAGCTTATTGGACAGGGGGAATACGCAGTATTTT. It codes for CASSLLDRGNTQYF. Drawing the rest from reference TRBV7-8 and TRBJ2-3, the complete variable domain is GAGVSQSPRYKVAKRGQDVALRCDPISGHVSLFWYQQALGQGPEFLTYFQNEAQLDKSGLPSDRFFAERPEGSVSTLKIQRTQQEDSAVYLCASSLLDRGNTQYFGPGTRLTVL.

The genes are TRBV27 and TRBJ1-1, with 7 positions matching TRBD1. The J segment lost 0 bases and the V segment lost 6 bases, leaving 4 bases of the junction unmatched. CDR1 MNHEY and CDR2 SMNVEV come from the germline V gene (reference sequence). The CDR3 covers 14 residues. For the CDR3, the DNA is TGTGCCAGCAGCTATGGGACAGTGAACACTGAAGCTTTCTTT. Translated: CASSYGTVNTEAFF.

The chain links TRBV30 to TRBJ2-3, with 8 bases lining up with TRBD2. CDR3 length equals 16 residues. The germline V gene has CDR1 GTSNPN and CDR2 SVGIG (reference sequence). V dropped 3 bases and J dropped 0; count of bases not matched to a gene: 8. The CDR3 nucleotides read TGTGCCTGGAGCCGTGCCCCTAGCGGGAGCACAGATACGCAGTATTTT. Translating gives CAWSRAPSGSTDTQYF. Full variable domain (remainder filled in from reference TRBV30 and TRBJ2-3): SQTIHQWPATLVQPVGSPLSLECTVEGTSNPNLYWYRQAAGRGLQLLFYSVGIGQISSEVPQNLSASRPQDRQFILSSKKLLLSDSGFYLCAWSRAPSGSTDTQYFGPGTRLTVL.

The rearrangement uses TRBV5-1 and TRBJ2-1; TRBD2 agrees at 7 bases. CDR3 length: 16 amino acids. The J segment lost 4 bases and the V segment lost 4 bases, leaving 11 bases of the junction unmatched. The germline V gene has CDR1 SGHRS and CDR2 YFSETQ. CDR3 sequence: CASSPAGDYSYNEQFF. For the CDR3, the DNA is TGCGCCAGCAGCCCCGCCGGGGACTACAGTTACAATGAGCAGTTCTTC.

Concerning this clone: An end of the junction differs from the germline gene, which may be a read error. This chain links TRBV6-6 with TRBJ1-1; 9 nucleotides line up with TRBD1. The germline gives CDR1 MNHNY, CDR2 SVGAGI (reference sequence). CDR3 length equals 12 residues. The CDR3 reads CASSGQGSEAFF. The CDR3 DNA follows: TGTGCCAGCAGTGGACAGGGGTCTGAAGCCTTCTTT.

The chain recombines TRBV5-1 with TRBJ1-2; 7 positions match TRBD1. Unmatched junction bases numbered 9, after V lost 4 bases and J lost 0 bases. Germline CDR1 is SGHRS and CDR2 is YFSETQ. The CDR3 sequence is 16 residues long. CDR3 loop: CASSQKGTAANYGYTF. The CDR3, as DNA: TGCGCCAGCAGCCAGAAAGGGACAGCCGCTAACTATGGCTACACCTTC.

The rearrangement uses TRBV7-9 and TRBJ1-2; tentative D call: TRBD1 (6 bases). Trimming took off 2 bases at V and 3 bases at J, with 7 bases between the two ends. The CDR3 length is 13 residues. Germline assignment: CDR1 SEHNR and CDR2 FQNEAQ (reference sequence). The CDR3 here is CASSLSGDYGYTF. CDR3 DNA sequence: TGTGCCAGCAGCTTATCAGGGGACTATGGCTACACCTTC.

This clone has more than one count but fewer than ten. This rearrangement joins TRBV28 to TRBJ1-1; unclear D gene. Germline V gives CDR1 MDHEN, CDR2 SYDVKM. The length of the CDR3 is 13 residues. Trimming took off 4 bases at V and 0 bases at J, with 6 bases between the two ends. CDR3 coding DNA: TGTGCCAGCAGTTCCAGATTGAACACTGAAGCTTTCTTT. It specifies CASSSRLNTEAFF.

This chain links TRBV27 with TRBJ2-5, with TRBD1 as a possible D gene (6 bases). V was trimmed by 4 bases and J by 1 base, leaving 10 bases between them. Germline CDR1 is MNHEY and CDR2 is SMNVEV (reference sequence). This CDR3 region has 14 residues. CDR3 nucleotide sequence: TGTGCCAGCAGTTCCCGGGACATCCAAGAGACCCAGTACTTC. It encodes CASSSRDIQETQYF.

A word on this clone: The sample has other DNA sequences that encode this CDR3 too. V and J are TRBV10-3 and TRBJ1-2; TRBD1 agrees at 10 bases. V trimming: 4 bases; J trimming: 5 bases; junction bases outside the gene matches: 4. CDR3 length equals 14 residues. Per the germline V gene, CDR1 is ENHRY and CDR2 is SYGVKD. CDR3 protein: CAISGTGGGYGYTF. In nucleotides, the CDR3 is TGTGCCATCAGTGGGACAGGGGGAGGGTATGGCTACACCTTC.

The chain links TRBV7-6 to TRBJ2-3, with D unclear. There are 15 residues in the CDR3. Germline lookup yields CDR1 SGHVS and CDR2 FNYEAQ. Trimming shortened V by 7 bases and J by 0 bases, and 14 bases separated the two germline ends. The chain's CDR3 is CASILGVSSTDTQYF. The CDR3 DNA sequence: TGTGCCAGCATCCTAGGCGTGTCTAGCACAGATACGCAGTATTTT.

The rearrangement links TRBV19 to TRBJ1-2; tentative D call: TRBD1 (5 bases). V lost 1 base and J 0 bases, leaving 12 bases between the germline ends. The CDR3 spans 16 residues. Germline loops: CDR1 LNHDA, CDR2 SQIVND (reference sequence). This CDR3 is CASSIVQAIANYGYTF. The CDR3 DNA reads TGTGCCAGTAGTATAGTACAGGCTATCGCTAACTATGGCTACACCTTC.

The rearrangement joins TRBV5-8 to TRBJ2-3; weak D call: TRBD2 (6 bases). Germline CDR1 SGHTS, CDR2 YDEGEE. This CDR3 has 15 residues. Trimming cost V 0 bases and J 1 base, with 9 bases left between them. This CDR3 reads CASSLAGDRTDTQYF. CDR3 sequence (DNA): TGTGCCAGCAGCTTGGCGGGGGATCGCACAGATACGCAGTATTTT.

This clone was seen a single time. The chain has TRBV19 and TRBJ1-6, with 7 bases fitting TRBD1. J gave up 7 bases and V 3 bases, and 6 bases lay outside the gene matches. Germline lookup yields CDR1 LNHDA and CDR2 SQIVND (reference sequence). This CDR3 has 15 amino acids. CDR3 amino acids: CASSIMEQGNSPLHF. As DNA, the CDR3 is TGTGCCAGTAGTATCATGGAACAGGGGAATTCACCCCTCCACTTT.

The V and J genes are TRBV27 and TRBJ1-2, with D possibly matching TRBD1 (6 bases). Trimming took off 3 bases at V and 4 bases at J, with 9 bases between the two ends. Per germline, CDR1 MNHEY and CDR2 SMNVEV (reference sequence). CDR3 length: 13 residues. CDR3: CASSLGAAYGYTF. CDR3 nucleotides: TGTGCCAGCAGTTTGGGGGCGGCCTATGGCTACACCTTC.

The CDR3 sequence: CAINLGTGTEAFF. The CDR3 DNA reads as TGTGCCATCAATCTAGGGACAGGGACTGAAGCTTTCTTT. The rearrangement uses TRBV10-3 and TRBJ1-1; 9 positions match TRBD1. V was clipped by 7 bases and J by 5 bases; unmatched bases: 5. Germline-derived CDR1 and CDR2 are ENHRY and SYGVKD. The CDR3 is 13 amino acids.

The V gene is TRBV6-6, the J gene TRBJ2-7, with D unclear. This CDR3 comprises 14 residues. Germline V gives CDR1 MNHNY, CDR2 SVGAGI (reference sequence). Trimming cost V 7 bases and J 0 bases, with 13 bases left between them. As DNA, the CDR3 is TGTGCCAGCACCTTTGGGCAACTCTCCTACGAGCAGTACTTC. It is translated as CASTFGQLSYEQYF.

The chain uses TRBV18 and TRBJ2-7; 7 bases align to TRBD1. V shed 2 bases, J shed 5 bases, and the junction held 3 bases outside the gene matches. Germline CDR1 reads KGHSH; CDR2 reads LQKENI. The CDR3 has 13 residues. The CDR3 loop reads CASSPWGTDEQYF. Here the CDR3 DNA reads TGTGCCAGCTCACCATGGGGGACAGACGAGCAGTACTTC.

V is TRBV5-1 and J is TRBJ2-3, with 9 bases aligning to TRBD1. This CDR3 comprises 15 residues. Per germline, CDR1 SGHRS and CDR2 YFSETQ. The J segment lost 4 bases and the V segment lost 4 bases, leaving 7 bases of the junction unmatched. This chain's CDR3 is CASSEGQGKSDTQYF. The CDR3 DNA is TGCGCCAGCAGCGAAGGACAGGGGAAGTCAGATACGCAGTATTTT.